Listed here is a single T cell receptor beta chain. RNA transcripts gave rise to amplified TCR beta CDR3 regions. First-round RT-PCR targeting the TCR CDR3 was performed with the HTBI primer set. MiXCR, run by TCRdb on the multiplex PCR reads, gives a single entry per CDR3 protein. The sample includes about 520,000 distinct CDR3 sequences, 20% to 25% of them seen just once. These data come from a study of T cells in Graves' hyperthyroidism and ophthalmopathy. Patients were excluded because of uncontrolled infection, other autoimmune disease, pregnancy or lactation. Material for sequencing was blood. This TCR came from a man younger than 30 with Graves' hyperthyroidism.

This CDR3 reads CASSYLASGGAKETQYF. The CDR3, as DNA: TGTGCCAGCAGTTACTTGGCTAGCGGGGGGGCAAAAGAGACCCAGTACTTC. The rearrangement joins TRBV6-5 to TRBJ2-5; 12 bases line up with TRBD2. Germline V gives CDR1 MNHEY, CDR2 SVGAGI. The CDR3 has 17 amino acids. Germline trimming cut 1 base from V and 3 bases from J; bases unmatched to any gene: 6.